This is a list of T cell receptor beta chains from one sample in a study of blood T cells in healthy people across ages. TCRdb ran MiXCR on the 5' RACE reads and lists one entry per CDR3 protein. The sample carries about 1.1 million distinct CDR3 sequences, less than 45% recorded once. The sample consisted of blood. The receptors come from a man younger than 35 in good health. The CDR3 runs from the conserved cysteine through the conserved F or W. The order of the fields is D gene, J gene, clone size, V gene, CDR3 protein, CDR3 DNA. The D gene is left open where the match is weak. Clone size is not always given. Where it is, it says once, few, many or a class for expanded clones.

TRBD1,TRBJ1-1,NA,TRBV4-3,CASSQRLGPLEGARTEAFF,TGCGCCAGCAGCCAAAGATTAGGCCCCCTTGAGGGGGCAAGGACTGAAGCTTTCTTT
NA,TRBJ1-4,few,TRBV20-1,CSAPNPGGAEKLFF,TGCAGTGCCCCCAACCCTGGCGGGGCTGAAAAACTGTTTTTT
NA,TRBJ2-2,NA,TRBV3-1,CASSPRGGSGELFF,TGTGCCAGCAGCCCCAGGGGTGGCTCCGGGGAGCTGTTTTTT
TRBD1,TRBJ2-2,NA,TRBV6-6,CASYGTGGNTGELFF,TGTGCCAGTTACGGGACAGGGGGTAACACCGGGGAGCTGTTTTTT
NA,TRBJ1-2,NA,TRBV20-1,CSASLQGDRGYTF,TGCAGTGCTAGTTTGCAGGGAGACCGTGGCTACACCTTC
TRBD1,TRBJ2-2,NA,TRBV7-9,CASSPRTGNTGELFF,TGTGCCAGCAGCCCAAGGACAGGGAACACCGGGGAGCTGTTTTTT
NA,TRBJ2-7,NA,TRBV28,CVSSERKTANNEQYF,TGTGTCAGCAGCGAGAGGAAGACAGCGAACAATGAGCAGTACTTC
NA,TRBJ2-3,many,TRBV20-1,CSARGSKESDTQYF,TGCAGTGCTAGAGGCTCGAAGGAGTCAGATACGCAGTATTTT
TRBD1,TRBJ1-6,NA,TRBV20-1,CSAVTGGRPYNSPLHF,TGCAGTGCGGTAACAGGGGGGCGCCCCTATAATTCACCCCTCCACTTT
TRBD2,TRBJ2-1,many,TRBV7-2,CASSSGLAPQYNEQFF,TGTGCCAGCAGCTCCGGACTAGCACCCCAATACAATGAGCAGTTCTTC
NA,TRBJ1-2,NA,TRBV7-8,CASSLDQGLGGYTF,TGTGCCAGCAGCTTAGATCAGGGCTTGGGAGGCTACACCTTC
NA,TRBJ2-3,NA,TRBV5-1,CASSDFPGSGPKEYF,TGCGCCAGCAGCGACTTCCCGGGCTCGGGCCCAAAGGAGTATTTT
NA,TRBJ1-2,NA,TRBV5-1,CASSLADGQNYGYTF,TGCGCCAGCAGCTTGGCCGATGGACAGAACTATGGCTACACCTTC
NA,TRBJ1-2,few,TRBV25-1,CASSFNREYGYTF,TGTGCCAGCAGTTTCAACAGGGAATATGGCTACACCTTC
NA,TRBJ2-1,few,TRBV20-1,CSARYSFGGNEQFF,TGCAGTGCTAGATACTCCTTTGGGGGTAATGAGCAGTTCTTC
NA,TRBJ1-1,NA,TRBV6-5,CASCHSIWAGLMNTEAFF,TGTGCCAGCTGTCACTCGATATGGGCAGGACTGATGAACACTGAAGCTTTCTTT
TRBD1,TRBJ1-2,NA,TRBV14,CASSLASGTGYGYTF,TGTGCCAGCAGCCTGGCCTCCGGGACAGGGTATGGCTACACCTTC
TRBD1,TRBJ2-7,few,TRBV14,CASSHGRRTGYSSEQYF,TGTGCCAGCAGCCACGGCCGCAGGACAGGGTATTCGAGCGAGCAGTACTTC
NA,TRBJ2-7,NA,TRBV6-6,CASRATGSYNEQYF,TGTGCCAGCAGGGCTACAGGGTCCTACAATGAGCAGTACTTC
NA,TRBJ1-1,few,TRBV19,CASSISKNTEAFF,TGTGCCAGTAGTATATCAAAGAACACTGAAGCTTTCTTT
NA,TRBJ1-4,NA,TRBV12-3/TRBV12-4,CASSGGRLFF,TGTGCCAGCAGTGGGGGACGCCTGTTTTTT
NA,TRBJ1-1,NA,TRBV27,CASSGSASLNTEAFF,TGTGCCAGCAGTGGGTCCGCCAGCTTGAACACTGAAGCTTTCTTT
NA,TRBJ1-4,NA,TRBV9,CASSAGQSTTNEKLFF,TGTGCCAGCAGCGCAGGACAGTCCACAACTAATGAAAAACTGTTTTTT
NA,TRBJ1-6,NA,TRBV3-1,CASTQHRRPDSPLHF,TGTGCCAGCACCCAACACAGGAGGCCCGATTCACCCCTCCACTTT
NA,TRBJ1-2,NA,TRBV14,CASSPRLAQGYTF,TGTGCCAGCAGCCCCCGCCTCGCCCAAGGCTACACCTTC
TRBD1,TRBJ2-7,few,TRBV5-1,CASSFRDRRLTYEQYF,TGCGCCAGCAGCTTCCGGGACAGGCGCCTCACCTACGAGCAGTACTTC
NA,TRBJ2-1,many,TRBV7-2,CASSLAGGSIGEQFF,TGTGCCAGCAGCTTAGCAGGGGGGTCCATTGGTGAGCAGTTCTTC